The rows below give T cell receptor beta chains drawn from one sample of a study of blood T cells in healthy people across ages. TCRdb recomputed calls from the 5' RACE reads with MiXCR, one row per CDR3 protein. Among over a million distinct CDR3 sequences, 35% to 55% were seen once, and the ten largest hold approximately 17%. The sample consisted of blood. These receptors all stem from a woman between 55 and 75 years old in good health. CDR3s leave out the opening cysteine and the closing phenylalanine or tryptophan. Fields, in order: clone size, V gene, D gene, CDR3 protein. The D gene is left open where the match is weak. Size values are once, few and many counts, or a class for expanded clones, and some rows have none.

clone_size: few; v_call: TRBV2; d_call: NA; cdr3_aa: ASSSDKLRELF
clone_size: NA; v_call: TRBV28; d_call: NA; cdr3_aa: ASSLLDSYNEQF
clone_size: NA; v_call: TRBV21-1; d_call: NA; cdr3_aa: ASSNRPGAGSYNEQY
clone_size: NA; v_call: TRBV27; d_call: TRBD1; cdr3_aa: ASSLFGTGEYEQY
clone_size: NA; v_call: TRBV3-1; d_call: NA; cdr3_aa: ASSQGQDNYGYT
clone_size: few; v_call: TRBV29-1; d_call: TRBD2; cdr3_aa: SVHLAGEVGTQY
clone_size: NA; v_call: TRBV14; d_call: NA; cdr3_aa: ASSQNRPYEQY
clone_size: many; v_call: TRBV7-9; d_call: NA; cdr3_aa: ASSLDRSYNEQF
clone_size: NA; v_call: TRBV20-1; d_call: NA; cdr3_aa: SAPWGGPYNEQY
clone_size: NA; v_call: TRBV2; d_call: TRBD2; cdr3_aa: ASKKRELSYEQY
clone_size: NA; v_call: TRBV7-2; d_call: NA; cdr3_aa: ASSLDTGNEQY
clone_size: few; v_call: TRBV28; d_call: NA; cdr3_aa: ASSSSDTNRAEGEQF
clone_size: NA; v_call: TRBV6-2/TRBV6-3; d_call: NA; cdr3_aa: ASSYRDSGDTGTQY
clone_size: NA; v_call: TRBV5-1; d_call: NA; cdr3_aa: ASNGGGESYNEQF
clone_size: few; v_call: TRBV6-2/TRBV6-3; d_call: NA; cdr3_aa: ATLYAPGAEAF
clone_size: few; v_call: TRBV5-1; d_call: NA; cdr3_aa: ASSLDPGKGTEAF
clone_size: NA; v_call: TRBV7-6; d_call: NA; cdr3_aa: ASSSVRGEQF
clone_size: NA; v_call: TRBV27; d_call: TRBD1; cdr3_aa: ASSWTGSDTDTQY
clone_size: NA; v_call: TRBV7-6; d_call: TRBD2; cdr3_aa: ASSPYSGRARNEQF
clone_size: NA; v_call: TRBV27; d_call: NA; cdr3_aa: ASSLQGLSTDTQY
clone_size: NA; v_call: TRBV5-8; d_call: TRBD1; cdr3_aa: ASSYGQAIGEKLF
clone_size: few; v_call: TRBV9; d_call: NA; cdr3_aa: ASSVGIIDEQF